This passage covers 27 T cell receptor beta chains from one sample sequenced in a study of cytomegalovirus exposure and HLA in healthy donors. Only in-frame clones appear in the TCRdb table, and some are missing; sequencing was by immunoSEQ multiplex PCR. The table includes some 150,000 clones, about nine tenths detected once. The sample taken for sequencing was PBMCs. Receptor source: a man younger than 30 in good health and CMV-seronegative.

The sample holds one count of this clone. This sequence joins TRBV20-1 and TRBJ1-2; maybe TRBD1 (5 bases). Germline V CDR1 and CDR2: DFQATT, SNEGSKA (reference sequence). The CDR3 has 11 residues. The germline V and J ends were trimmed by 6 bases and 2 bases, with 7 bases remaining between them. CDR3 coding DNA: TGCAGTGCCACAGGCAACTATGGCTACACCTTC. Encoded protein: CSATGNYGYTF.

As DNA, the CDR3 is TGCAGCGTGCGACTAGCGTTAGATACGCAGTATTTT. Protein: CSVRLALDTQYF. The chain joins TRBV29-1 to TRBJ2-3; 8 nucleotides align to TRBD2. Trimming removed 6 bases from V and 5 bases from J; junction bases left unmatched: 4. The germline V gene has CDR1 SQVTM and CDR2 ANQGSEA. The CDR3 spans 12 residues.

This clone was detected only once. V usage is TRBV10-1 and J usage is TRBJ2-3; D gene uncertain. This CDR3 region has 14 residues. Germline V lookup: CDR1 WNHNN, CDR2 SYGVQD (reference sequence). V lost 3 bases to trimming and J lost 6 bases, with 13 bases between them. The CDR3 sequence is CASSDTSGRDTQYF. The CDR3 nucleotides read TGCGCCAGCAGTGATACTTCGGGTAGGGATACGCAGTATTTT.

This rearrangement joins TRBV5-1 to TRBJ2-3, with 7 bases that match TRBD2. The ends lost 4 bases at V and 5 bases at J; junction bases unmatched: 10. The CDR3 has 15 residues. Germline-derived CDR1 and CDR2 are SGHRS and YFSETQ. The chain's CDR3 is CASSALAGRQDTQYF. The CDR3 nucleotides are TGCGCCAGCAGCGCCTTAGCGGGCAGGCAAGATACGCAGTATTTT.

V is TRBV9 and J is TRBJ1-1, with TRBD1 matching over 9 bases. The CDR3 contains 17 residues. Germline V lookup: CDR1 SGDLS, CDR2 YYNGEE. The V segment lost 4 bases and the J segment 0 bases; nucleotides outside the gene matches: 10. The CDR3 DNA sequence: TGTGCCAGCAGCCCCCAGGGACAGGGTCTAATGAACACTGAAGCTTTCTTT. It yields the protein CASSPQGQGLMNTEAFF.

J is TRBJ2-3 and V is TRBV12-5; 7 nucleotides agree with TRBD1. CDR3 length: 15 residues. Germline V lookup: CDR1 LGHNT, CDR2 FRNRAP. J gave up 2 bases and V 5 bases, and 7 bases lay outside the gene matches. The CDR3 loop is CASGTGTASTDTQYF. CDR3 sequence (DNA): TGTGCTAGTGGTACCGGGACAGCTTCCACAGATACGCAGTATTTT.

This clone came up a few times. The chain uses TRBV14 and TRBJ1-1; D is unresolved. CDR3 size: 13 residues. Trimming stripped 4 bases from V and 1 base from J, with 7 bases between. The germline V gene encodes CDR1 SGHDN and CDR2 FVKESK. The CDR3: CASSPRGNTEAFF. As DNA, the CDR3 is TGTGCCAGCAGCCCCCGGGGGAACACTGAAGCTTTCTTT.

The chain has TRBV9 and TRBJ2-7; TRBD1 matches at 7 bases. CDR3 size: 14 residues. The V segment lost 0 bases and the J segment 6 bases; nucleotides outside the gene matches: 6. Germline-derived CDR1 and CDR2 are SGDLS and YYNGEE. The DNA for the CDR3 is TGTGCCAGCAGCGTAGGGCCGCAGGGGGTCGAGCAGTACTTC. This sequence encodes CASSVGPQGVEQYF.

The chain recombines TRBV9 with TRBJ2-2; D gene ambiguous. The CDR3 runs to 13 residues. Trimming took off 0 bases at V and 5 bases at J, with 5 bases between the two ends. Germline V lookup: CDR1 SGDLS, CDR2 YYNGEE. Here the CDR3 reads CASSVDWTGELFF. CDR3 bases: TGTGCCAGCAGCGTAGACTGGACCGGGGAGCTGTTTTTT. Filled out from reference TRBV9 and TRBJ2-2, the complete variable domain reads DSGVTQTPKHLITATGQRVTLRCSPRSGDLSVYWYQQSLDQGLQFLIQYYNGEERAKGNILERFSAQQFPDLHSELNLSSLELGDSALYFCASSVDWTGELFFGEGSRLTVL.

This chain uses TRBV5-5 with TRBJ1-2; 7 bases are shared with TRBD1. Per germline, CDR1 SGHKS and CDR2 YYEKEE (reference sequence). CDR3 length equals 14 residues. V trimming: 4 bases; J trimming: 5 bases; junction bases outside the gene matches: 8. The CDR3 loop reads CASSVTGSPYGYTF. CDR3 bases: TGTGCCAGCAGCGTGACAGGGAGCCCTTATGGCTACACCTTC.

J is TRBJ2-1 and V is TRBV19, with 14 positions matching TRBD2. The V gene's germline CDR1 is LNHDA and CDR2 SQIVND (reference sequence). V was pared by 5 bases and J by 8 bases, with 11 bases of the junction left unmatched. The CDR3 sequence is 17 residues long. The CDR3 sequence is CASSAIPGLAGGDEQFF. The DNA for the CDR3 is TGTGCCAGTAGTGCGATACCCGGACTAGCGGGAGGCGATGAGCAGTTCTTC.

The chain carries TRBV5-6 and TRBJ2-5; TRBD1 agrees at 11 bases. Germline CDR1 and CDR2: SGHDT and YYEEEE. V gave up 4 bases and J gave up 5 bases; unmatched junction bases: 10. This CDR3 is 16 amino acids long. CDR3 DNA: TGTGCCAGCAGCCACAAGAGGACAGGGGGCGAGGAGACCCAGTACTTC. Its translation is CASSHKRTGGEETQYF.

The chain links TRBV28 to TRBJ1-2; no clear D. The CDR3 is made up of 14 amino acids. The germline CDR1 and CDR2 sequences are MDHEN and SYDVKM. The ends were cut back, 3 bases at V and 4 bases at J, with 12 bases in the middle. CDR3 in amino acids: CASSLGSPAYGYTF. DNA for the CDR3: TGTGCCAGCAGTTTGGGTAGCCCCGCCTATGGCTACACCTTC.

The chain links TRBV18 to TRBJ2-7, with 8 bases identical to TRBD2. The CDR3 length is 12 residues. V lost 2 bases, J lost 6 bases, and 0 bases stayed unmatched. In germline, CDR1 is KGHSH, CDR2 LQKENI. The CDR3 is CASSPSGGEQYV. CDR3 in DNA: TGTGCCAGCTCACCAAGCGGGGGCGAGCAGTACGTC.

The CDR3 protein is CASSPRPQGTTDTQYF. The CDR3 bases are TGTGCCAGCAGCCCACGCCCCCAGGGCACCACAGATACGCAGTATTTT. V usage is TRBV7-2 and J usage is TRBJ2-3; weak D call: TRBD1 (5 bases). The germline V and J ends were trimmed by 5 bases and 2 bases, with 17 bases remaining between them. CDR1 is SGHTA and CDR2 is FQGNSA in the germline V gene. The CDR3 spans 16 residues.

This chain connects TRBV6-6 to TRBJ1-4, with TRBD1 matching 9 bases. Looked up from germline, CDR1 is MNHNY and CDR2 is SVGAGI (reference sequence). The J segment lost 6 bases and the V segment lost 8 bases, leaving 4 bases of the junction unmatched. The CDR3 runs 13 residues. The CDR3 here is CASSRTGDEKLFF. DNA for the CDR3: TGTGCCAGCTCTCGGACAGGGGATGAAAAACTGTTTTTT.

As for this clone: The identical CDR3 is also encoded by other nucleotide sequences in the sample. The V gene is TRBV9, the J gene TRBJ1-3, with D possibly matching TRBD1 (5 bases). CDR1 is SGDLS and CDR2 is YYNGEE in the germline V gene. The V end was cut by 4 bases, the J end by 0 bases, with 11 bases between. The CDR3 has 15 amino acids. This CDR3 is CASSPAGGSGNTIYF. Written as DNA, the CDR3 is TGTGCCAGCAGCCCGGCCGGGGGCTCTGGAAACACCATATATTTT. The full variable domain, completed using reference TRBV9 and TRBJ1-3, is DSGVTQTPKHLITATGQRVTLRCSPRSGDLSVYWYQQSLDQGLQFLIQYYNGEERAKGNILERFSAQQFPDLHSELNLSSLELGDSALYFCASSPAGGSGNTIYFGEGSWLTVV.

Here the CDR3 DNA reads TGTGCCAGCAGGCGACAGGGAAATCGGGAAAAACTGTTTTTT. As protein: CASRRQGNREKLFF. This rearrangement joins TRBV7-9 to TRBJ1-4; 7 bases agree with TRBD1. With 6 bases clipped from V and 8 bases from J, the junction kept 9 bases outside the gene matches. The CDR3 is 14 residues long. Looked up from germline, CDR1 is SEHNR and CDR2 is FQNEAQ (reference sequence).

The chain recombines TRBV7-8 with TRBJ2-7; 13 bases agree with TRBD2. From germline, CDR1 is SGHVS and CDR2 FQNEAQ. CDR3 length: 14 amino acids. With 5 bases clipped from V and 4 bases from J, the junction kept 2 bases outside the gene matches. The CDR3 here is CASSRGLAGYEQYV. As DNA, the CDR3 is TGTGCCAGCAGCCGGGGACTAGCGGGGTACGAGCAGTACGTC.

CDR3 sequence (DNA): TGCGCCAGCAGCCAAGAACCCAGGGGCTCTGAAGCTTTCTTT. Protein product: CASSQEPRGSEAFF. V usage is TRBV4-3 and J usage is TRBJ1-1, with a possible D match to TRBD1 (6 bases). From germline, CDR1 is LGHNA and CDR2 YSLEER. The CDR3 consists of 14 residues. V gave up 0 bases and J gave up 6 bases, with 11 bases separating them.

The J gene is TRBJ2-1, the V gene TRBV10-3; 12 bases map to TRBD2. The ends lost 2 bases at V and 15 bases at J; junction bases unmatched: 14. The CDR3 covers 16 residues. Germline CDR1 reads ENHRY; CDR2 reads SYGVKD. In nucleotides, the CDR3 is TGTGCCATCAGTGAGACACAACTGACTAGCGGGAGTTCGGGGTTCTTC. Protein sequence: CAISETQLTSGSSGFF.

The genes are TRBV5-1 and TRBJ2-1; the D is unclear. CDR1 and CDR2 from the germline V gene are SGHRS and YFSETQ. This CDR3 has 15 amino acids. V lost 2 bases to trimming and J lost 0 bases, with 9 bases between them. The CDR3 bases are TGCGCCAGCAGCTTTACGCCCAGCTCCTACAATGAGCAGTTCTTC. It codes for CASSFTPSSYNEQFF.

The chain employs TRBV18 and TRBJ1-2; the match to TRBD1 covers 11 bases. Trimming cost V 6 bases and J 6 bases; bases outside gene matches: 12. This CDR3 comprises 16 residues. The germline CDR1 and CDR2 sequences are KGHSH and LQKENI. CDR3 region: CASSRSEGQGGNGYTF. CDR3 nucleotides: TGTGCCAGCTCGCGCTCGGAGGGACAGGGGGGTAATGGCTACACCTTC.

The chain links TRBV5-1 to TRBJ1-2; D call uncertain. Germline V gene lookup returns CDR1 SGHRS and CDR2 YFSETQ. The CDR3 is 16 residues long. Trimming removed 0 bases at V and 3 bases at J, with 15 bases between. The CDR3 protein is CASSLGTLGHHYGYTF. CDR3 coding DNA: TGCGCCAGCAGCTTGGGGACTCTCGGCCACCACTATGGCTACACCTTC. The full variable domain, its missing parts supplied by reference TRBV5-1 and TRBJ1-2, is KAGVTQTPRYLIKTRGQQVTLSCSPISGHRSVSWYQQTPGQGLQFLFEYFSETQRNKGNFPGRFSGRQFSNSRSEMNVSTLELGDSALYLCASSLGTLGHHYGYTFGSGTRLTVV.

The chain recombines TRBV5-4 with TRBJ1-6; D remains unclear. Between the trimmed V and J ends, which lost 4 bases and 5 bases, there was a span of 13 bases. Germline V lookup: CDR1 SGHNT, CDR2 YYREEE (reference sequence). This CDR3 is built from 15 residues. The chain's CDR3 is CASSPGGRNNSPLHF. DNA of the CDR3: TGTGCCAGCAGCCCAGGAGGACGGAATAATTCACCCCTCCACTTT.

CDR3 in DNA: TGTGCCAGCAGCGTAGAAGGTCGAGCGGGAGGGCCAAGACCGAATGAGCAGTTCTTC. Amino acids: CASSVEGRAGGPRPNEQFF. V and J are TRBV9 and TRBJ2-1; 10 bases agree with TRBD2. Germline CDR1 SGDLS, CDR2 YYNGEE. The ends lost 0 bases at V and 7 bases at J; junction bases unmatched: 16. CDR3 length: 19 residues.

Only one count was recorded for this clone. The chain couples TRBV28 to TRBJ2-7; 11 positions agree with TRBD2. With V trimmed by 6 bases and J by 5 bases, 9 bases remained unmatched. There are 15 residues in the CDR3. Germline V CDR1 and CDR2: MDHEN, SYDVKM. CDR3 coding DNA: TGTGCCAGCAGCCGTACTAGCGGGAGAGGAAACGAGCAGTACGTC. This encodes CASSRTSGRGNEQYV.